The next 10 T cell receptor beta chains were all read from a single sample in a study of T cells in Graves' hyperthyroidism and ophthalmopathy. RNA transcripts yielded amplified TCR beta CDR3 regions. Carried out on the TCR CDR3, a first-round RT-PCR used the HTBI primer set. TCRdb called the multiplex PCR reads again in MiXCR, with one record for every CDR3 protein. The repertoire consists of hundreds of thousands of distinct CDR3 sequences, with 30% to 40% occurring once and the leading ten covering around 31%. The sequencing sample was made of blood. The source is a woman aged 40 to 50 with Graves' hyperthyroidism.

Of note for this clonotype: A much more abundant neighbour one base away suggests this may be a read error. The chain employs TRBV20-1 and TRBJ1-1; D is unclear. Per germline, CDR1 DFQATT and CDR2 SNEGSKA (reference sequence). This CDR3 is built from 12 residues. CDR3 loop: CSAGEEGTEAFF. The DNA for the CDR3 is TGCAGTGCTGGAGAGGAGGGCACTGAAGCTTTCTTT.

V and J are TRBV2 and TRBJ1-5, with D uncertain. The CDR3 runs 13 residues. In germline, CDR1 is SNHLY, CDR2 FYNNEI. Trimming shortened V by 5 bases and J by 10 bases, and 15 bases separated the two germline ends. The chain's CDR3 is CASSYSPVRPQHF. CDR3 in DNA: TGTGCCAGCAGTTACTCTCCGGTGCGTCCCCAGCATTTT. The full variable domain, with the rest looked up from reference TRBV2 and TRBJ1-5, is EPEVTQTPSHQVTQMGQEVILRCVPISNHLYFYWYRQILGQKVEFLVSFYNNEISEKSEIFDDQFSVERPDGSNFTLKIRSTKLEDSAMYFCASSYSPVRPQHFGDGTRLSIL.

This clonotype was recorded at least ten times. The chain joins TRBV7-9 to TRBJ1-2, with 7 bases that match TRBD1. CDR1 is SEHNR and CDR2 is FQNEAQ in the germline V gene (reference sequence). The CDR3 consists of 13 residues. With 2 bases clipped from V and 8 bases from J, the junction kept 5 bases outside the gene matches. The CDR3 here is CASSLRGQQGYTF. CDR3 bases: TGTGCCAGCAGCTTAAGGGGGCAGCAGGGCTACACCTTC.

As to this clonotype: A much larger clonotype is one base distant, so this may be a read error. The CDR3 DNA follows: TGTGCCAGCAGCCTTAGGACAGGGGAAGAAAAACTGTTTTTT. Translating it yields CASSLRTGEEKLFF. The chain uses TRBV7-9 and TRBJ1-4; TRBD1 agrees at 9 bases. This CDR3 is built from 14 residues. J was trimmed by 8 bases and V by 5 bases; bases with no gene match: 6. Germline CDR1 and CDR2: SEHNR and FQNEAQ (reference sequence).

The table lists this clonotype with many counts. V and J are TRBV7-8 and TRBJ2-5, with 7 bases fitting TRBD2. V was clipped by 1 base and J by 4 bases; unmatched bases: 3. The CDR3 is 14 amino acids. Germline lookup yields CDR1 SGHVS and CDR2 FQNEAQ. CDR3 sequence reads: CASSLVGLGETQYF. The CDR3 DNA follows: TGTGCCAGCAGCTTAGTAGGACTAGGAGAGACCCAGTACTTC.

The V gene is TRBV12-3 or TRBV12-4, the J gene TRBJ1-6, with 8 nucleotides matching TRBD1. The V and J ends lost 6 bases and 6 bases, in that order; junction bases with no gene match: 10. CDR3 length: 16 amino acids. The CDR3 nucleotides are TGTGCCAGCAGGGTCAGGCAGGGGGCGCCTAATTCACCCCTCCACTTT. The encoded protein is CASRVRQGAPNSPLHF.

The gene calls are TRBV7-9 and TRBJ2-3; no reliable D call. The V and J ends lost 5 bases and 5 bases respectively, with 5 bases between them. The germline CDR1 and CDR2 sequences are SEHNR and FQNEAQ (reference sequence). The CDR3 totals 11 residues. The CDR3 protein is CASSPKDTQYF. Here the CDR3 DNA reads TGTGCCAGCAGCCCGAAAGATACGCAGTATTTT.

This clonotype was counted between two and nine times. This chain uses TRBV6-2 or TRBV6-3 with TRBJ1-5; possibly TRBD1 for D (6 bases). Germline assignment: CDR1 MNHEY and CDR2 SVGEGT. The CDR3 runs 18 residues. V gave up 6 bases and J gave up 1 base, with 22 bases separating them. This CDR3 reads CASSYPLQGRGSNQPQHF. The CDR3 DNA is TGTGCCAGCAGCTACCCCCTACAGGGAAGGGGGAGCAATCAGCCCCAGCATTTT.

Remarks on this clonotype: This may stem from a read error, because a much larger clone lies one nucleotide away. The rearrangement joins TRBV19 to TRBJ1-6; D not resolved. This CDR3 comprises 15 residues. V lost 6 bases to trimming and J lost 2 bases, with 11 bases between them. From germline, CDR1 is LNHDA and CDR2 SQIVND (reference sequence). Written as DNA, the CDR3 is TGTGCCAGTAGGGCGGGAAGCACCTATAATTCACCCCTCCACTTT. Amino acid sequence: CASRAGSTYNSPLHF.

Points on this clonotype: A much larger clone lies a single base off, so this may be a read error. CDR3 sequence: CASTPEDGLEETQYF. The CDR3 DNA is TGTGCCAGCACCCCCGAGGATGGCCTAGAAGAGACCCAGTACTTC. The chain links TRBV2 to TRBJ2-5; D unclear. V was pared by 7 bases and J by 3 bases, with 18 bases between. The germline V gene has CDR1 SNHLY and CDR2 FYNNEI. The CDR3 is 15 amino acids.